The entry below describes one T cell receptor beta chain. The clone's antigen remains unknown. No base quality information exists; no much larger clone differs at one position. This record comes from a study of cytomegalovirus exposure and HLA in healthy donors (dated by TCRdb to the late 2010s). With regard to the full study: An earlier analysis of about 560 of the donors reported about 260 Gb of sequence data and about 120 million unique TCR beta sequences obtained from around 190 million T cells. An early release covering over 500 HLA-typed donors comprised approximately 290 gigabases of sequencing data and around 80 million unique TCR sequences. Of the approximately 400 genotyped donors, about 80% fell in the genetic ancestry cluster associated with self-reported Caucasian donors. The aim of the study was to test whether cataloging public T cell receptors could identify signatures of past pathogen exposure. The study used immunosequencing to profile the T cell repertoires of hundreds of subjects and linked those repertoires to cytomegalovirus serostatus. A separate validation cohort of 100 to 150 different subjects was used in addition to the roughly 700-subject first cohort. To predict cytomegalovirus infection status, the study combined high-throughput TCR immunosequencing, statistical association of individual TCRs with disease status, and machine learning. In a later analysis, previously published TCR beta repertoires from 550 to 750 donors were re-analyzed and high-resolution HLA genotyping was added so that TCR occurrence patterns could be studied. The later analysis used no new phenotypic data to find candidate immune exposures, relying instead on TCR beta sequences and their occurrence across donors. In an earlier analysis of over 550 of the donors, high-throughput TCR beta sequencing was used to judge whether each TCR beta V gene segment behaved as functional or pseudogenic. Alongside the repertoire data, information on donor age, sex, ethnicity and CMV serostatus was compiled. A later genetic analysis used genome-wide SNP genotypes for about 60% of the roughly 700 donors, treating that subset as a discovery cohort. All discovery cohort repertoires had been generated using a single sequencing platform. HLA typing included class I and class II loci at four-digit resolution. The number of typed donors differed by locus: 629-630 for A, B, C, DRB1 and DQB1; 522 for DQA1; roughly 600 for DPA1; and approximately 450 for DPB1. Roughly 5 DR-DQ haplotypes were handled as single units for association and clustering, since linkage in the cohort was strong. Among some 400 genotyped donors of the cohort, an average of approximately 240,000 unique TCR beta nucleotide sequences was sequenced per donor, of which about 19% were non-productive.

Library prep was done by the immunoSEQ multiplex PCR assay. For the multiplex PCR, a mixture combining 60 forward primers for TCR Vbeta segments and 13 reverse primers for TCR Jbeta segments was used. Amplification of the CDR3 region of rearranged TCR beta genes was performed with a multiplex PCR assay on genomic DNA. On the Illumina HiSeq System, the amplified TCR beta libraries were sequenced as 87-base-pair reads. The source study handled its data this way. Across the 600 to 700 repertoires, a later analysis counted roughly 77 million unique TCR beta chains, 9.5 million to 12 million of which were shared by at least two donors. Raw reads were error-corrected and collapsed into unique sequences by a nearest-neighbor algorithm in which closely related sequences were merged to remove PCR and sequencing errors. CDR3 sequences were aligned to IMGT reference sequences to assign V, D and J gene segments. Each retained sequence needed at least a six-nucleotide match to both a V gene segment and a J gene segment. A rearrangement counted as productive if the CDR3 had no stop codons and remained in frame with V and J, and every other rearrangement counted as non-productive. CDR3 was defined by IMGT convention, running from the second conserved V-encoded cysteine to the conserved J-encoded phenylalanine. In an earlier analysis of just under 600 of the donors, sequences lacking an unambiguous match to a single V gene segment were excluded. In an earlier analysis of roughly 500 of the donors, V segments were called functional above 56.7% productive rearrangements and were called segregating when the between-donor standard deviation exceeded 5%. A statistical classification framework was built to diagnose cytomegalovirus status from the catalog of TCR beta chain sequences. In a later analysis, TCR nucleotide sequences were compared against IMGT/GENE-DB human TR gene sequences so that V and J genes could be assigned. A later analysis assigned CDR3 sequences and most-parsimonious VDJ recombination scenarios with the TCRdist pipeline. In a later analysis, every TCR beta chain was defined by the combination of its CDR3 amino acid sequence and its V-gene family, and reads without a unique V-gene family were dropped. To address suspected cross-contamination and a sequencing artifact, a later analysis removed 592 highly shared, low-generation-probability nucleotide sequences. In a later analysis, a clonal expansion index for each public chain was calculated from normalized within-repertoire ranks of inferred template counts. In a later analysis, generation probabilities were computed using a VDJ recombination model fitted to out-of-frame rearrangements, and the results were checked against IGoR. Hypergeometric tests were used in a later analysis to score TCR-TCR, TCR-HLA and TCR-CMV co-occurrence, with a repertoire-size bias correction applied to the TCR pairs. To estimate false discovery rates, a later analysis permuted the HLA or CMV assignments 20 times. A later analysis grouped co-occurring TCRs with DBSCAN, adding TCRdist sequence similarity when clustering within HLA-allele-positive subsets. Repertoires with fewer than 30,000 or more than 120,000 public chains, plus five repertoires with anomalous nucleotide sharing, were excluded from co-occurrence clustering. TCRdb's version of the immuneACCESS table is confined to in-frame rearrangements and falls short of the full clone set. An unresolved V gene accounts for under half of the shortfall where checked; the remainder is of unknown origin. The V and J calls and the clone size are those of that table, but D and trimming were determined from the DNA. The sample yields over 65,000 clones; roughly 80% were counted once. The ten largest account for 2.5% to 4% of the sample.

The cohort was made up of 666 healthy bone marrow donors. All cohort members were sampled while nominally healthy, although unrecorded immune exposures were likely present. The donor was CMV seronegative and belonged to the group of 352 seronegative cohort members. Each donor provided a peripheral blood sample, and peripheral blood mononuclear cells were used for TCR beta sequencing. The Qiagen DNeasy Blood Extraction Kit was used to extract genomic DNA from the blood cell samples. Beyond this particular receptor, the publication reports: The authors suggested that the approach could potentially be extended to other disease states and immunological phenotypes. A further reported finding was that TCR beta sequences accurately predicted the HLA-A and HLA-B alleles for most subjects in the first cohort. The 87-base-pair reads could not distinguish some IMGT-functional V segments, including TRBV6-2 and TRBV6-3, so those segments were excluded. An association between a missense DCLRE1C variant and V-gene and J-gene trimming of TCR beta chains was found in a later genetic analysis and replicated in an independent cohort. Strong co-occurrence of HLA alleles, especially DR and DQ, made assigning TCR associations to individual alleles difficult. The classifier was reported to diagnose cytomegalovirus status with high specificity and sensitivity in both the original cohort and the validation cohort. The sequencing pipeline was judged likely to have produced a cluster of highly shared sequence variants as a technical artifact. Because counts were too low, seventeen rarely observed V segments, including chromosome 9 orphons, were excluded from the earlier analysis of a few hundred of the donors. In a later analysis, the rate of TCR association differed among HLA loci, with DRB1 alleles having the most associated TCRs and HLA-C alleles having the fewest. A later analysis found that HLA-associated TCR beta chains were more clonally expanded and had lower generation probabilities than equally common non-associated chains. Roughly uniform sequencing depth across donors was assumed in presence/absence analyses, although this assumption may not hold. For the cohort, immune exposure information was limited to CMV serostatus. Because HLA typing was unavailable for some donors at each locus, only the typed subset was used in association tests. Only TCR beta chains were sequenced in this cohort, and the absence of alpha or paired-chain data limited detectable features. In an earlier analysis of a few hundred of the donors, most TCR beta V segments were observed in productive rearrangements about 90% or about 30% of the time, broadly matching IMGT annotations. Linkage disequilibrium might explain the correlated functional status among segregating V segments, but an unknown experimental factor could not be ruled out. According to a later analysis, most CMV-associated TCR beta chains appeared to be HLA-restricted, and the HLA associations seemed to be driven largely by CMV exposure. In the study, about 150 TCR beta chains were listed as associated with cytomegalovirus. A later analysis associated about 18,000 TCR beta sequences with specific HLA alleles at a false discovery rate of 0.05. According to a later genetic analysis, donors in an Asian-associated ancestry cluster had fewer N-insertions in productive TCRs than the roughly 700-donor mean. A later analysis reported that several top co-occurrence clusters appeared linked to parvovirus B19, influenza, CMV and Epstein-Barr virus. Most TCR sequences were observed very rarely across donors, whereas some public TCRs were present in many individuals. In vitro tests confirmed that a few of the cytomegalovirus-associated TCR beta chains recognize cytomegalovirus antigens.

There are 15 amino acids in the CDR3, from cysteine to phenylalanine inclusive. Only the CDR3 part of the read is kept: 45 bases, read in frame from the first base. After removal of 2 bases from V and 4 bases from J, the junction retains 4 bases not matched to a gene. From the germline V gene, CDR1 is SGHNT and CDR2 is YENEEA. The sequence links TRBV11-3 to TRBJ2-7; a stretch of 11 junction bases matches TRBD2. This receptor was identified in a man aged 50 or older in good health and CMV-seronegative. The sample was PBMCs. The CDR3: CASSLLAGGNYEQYF. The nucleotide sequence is TGTGCCAGCAGCTTACTAGCGGGGGGAAATTACGAGCAGTACTTC.